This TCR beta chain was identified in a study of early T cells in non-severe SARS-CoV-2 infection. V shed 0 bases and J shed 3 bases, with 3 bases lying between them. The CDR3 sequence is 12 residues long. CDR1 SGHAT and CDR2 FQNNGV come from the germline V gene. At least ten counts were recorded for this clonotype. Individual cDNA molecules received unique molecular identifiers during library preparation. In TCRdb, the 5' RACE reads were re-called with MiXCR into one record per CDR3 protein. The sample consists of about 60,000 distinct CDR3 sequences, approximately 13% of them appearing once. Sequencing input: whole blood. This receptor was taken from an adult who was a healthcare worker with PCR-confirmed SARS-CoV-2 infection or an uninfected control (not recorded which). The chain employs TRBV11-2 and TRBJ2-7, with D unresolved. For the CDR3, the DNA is TGTGCCAGCAGCTTAGATAGCTACGAGCAGTACTTC. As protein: CASSLDSYEQYF.